The source of this TCR beta chain is a study of T-cell memory formation after mild COVID-19. The TCR alpha and TCR beta cDNA libraries, bearing sample barcodes and UMIs, were generated by 5'RACE using constant-segment primers. TCRdb itself ran the 5' RACE reads through MiXCR, one entry per CDR3 protein. The table includes a few hundred thousand distinct CDR3 sequences, 16% detected once. Whole-study results and caveats: Pre-infection memory carried some responding clones, suggesting that cross-reactive memory joined. Mostly located in CM and EM were contracting CD4+ clones, with contracting CD8+ clones located in EMRA. Confirmation of SARS-CoV-2 specificity was lacking for second-wave clones peaking day 37.

Note on this clonotype: The antigen remains unidentified.

Germline-derived CDR1 and CDR2 are SGHVS and FNYEAQ. This CDR3 has 16 amino acids. The ends were cut back, 1 base at V and 3 bases at J, with 12 bases in the middle. This sequence was found in a man between 18 and 35 years old who had mild COVID-19 (a few samples of this study predate the infection). Cell type and time point are not known. Source material: PBMCs or a T cell subset sorted from them (not recorded which). This rearrangement joins TRBV7-6 to TRBJ2-2; a weak D match, TRBD1 (6 bases). The chain's CDR3 is CASSLGTDPDTGELFF. The CDR3 DNA sequence: TGTGCCAGCAGCTTAGGGACAGACCCCGACACCGGGGAGCTGTTTTTT.